Listed here is a single T cell receptor beta chain. The antigen is not known. Repertoires were generated with immunoSEQ multiplex PCR, while TCRdb's copy carries only in-frame clones and drops some. This sample has some 80,000 clones, with about 91% found just once. This entry is derived from a study of T cell responses to AZD1222 COVID-19 vaccine. Notes on the study in general: Possibly, clonal diversity was underestimated; donors were largely white British and included more females.

The receptor comes from an adult who received the MenACWY meningococcal vaccine as a control. The sequencing here drew on peripheral blood, taken 28 days after the second dose of the MenACWY control vaccine.

Here the CDR3 reads CASSLAVSTDTQYF. CDR3 bases: TGTGCCAGCAGTCTAGCGGTAAGCACAGATACGCAGTATTTT. This chain uses TRBV11-1 with TRBJ2-3, with 7 bases that match TRBD2. V was clipped by 6 bases and J by 0 bases; unmatched bases: 3. This CDR3 contains 14 residues. Germline loops: CDR1 SGHAT, CDR2 FQDESV (reference sequence).